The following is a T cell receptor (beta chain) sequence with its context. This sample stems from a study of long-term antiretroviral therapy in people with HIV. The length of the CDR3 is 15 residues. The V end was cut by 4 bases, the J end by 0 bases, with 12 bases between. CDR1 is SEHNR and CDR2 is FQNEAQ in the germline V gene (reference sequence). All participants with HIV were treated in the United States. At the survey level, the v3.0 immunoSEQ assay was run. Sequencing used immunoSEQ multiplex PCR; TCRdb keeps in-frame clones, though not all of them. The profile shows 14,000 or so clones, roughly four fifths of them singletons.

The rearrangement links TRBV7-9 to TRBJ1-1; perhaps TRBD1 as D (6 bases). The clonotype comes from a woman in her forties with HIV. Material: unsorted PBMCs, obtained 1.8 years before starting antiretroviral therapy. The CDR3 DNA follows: TGTGCCAGCAGCTCCGCACAGGGAATGAACACTGAAGCTTTCTTT. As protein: CASSSAQGMNTEAFF.